Presented here are 32 T cell receptor beta chains from one specimen sequenced in a study of OX40 agonist ivuxolimab in advanced cancers. Preparation of the library involved the immunoSEQ multiplex PCR assay. TCRdb provides this immuneACCESS table in a form limited to in-frame rearrangements. Some clones are lacking; in checked studies, under half of them reflect an unresolved V gene, and why the rest are absent is not known. Counted in this sample were about 35,000 clones; approximately 92% of them appeared once. The top ten clonotypes cover around 30% of the sample. Sequenced material: CD4+ or CD8+ T cells sorted from blood, taken in a trial of the OX40 agonist ivuxolimab. These receptors were obtained from an adult with an advanced solid tumor such as melanoma, head and neck, liver or kidney cancer.

The gene calls are TRBV14 and TRBJ2-5; TRBD2 aligns across 8 bases. The CDR3 is 17 residues long. The V gene end was trimmed by 4 bases and the J gene end by 4 bases; junction bases not matched to a gene: 14. Germline loops: CDR1 SGHDN, CDR2 FVKESK. The CDR3 DNA follows: TGTGCCAGCAGCCCGACGGTAGTAGCGGGATATACAGAGACCCAGTACTTC. It codes for CASSPTVVAGYTETQYF.

The rearrangement joins TRBV9 to TRBJ2-7, with TRBD2 matching over 11 bases. After removal of 0 bases from V and 4 bases from J, the junction contained 0 bases not matched to a gene. The CDR3 totals 14 residues. The germline V gene has CDR1 SGDLS and CDR2 YYNGEE. The CDR3 protein is CASSVGLAGYEQYF. Here the CDR3 DNA reads TGTGCCAGCAGCGTAGGACTAGCGGGATACGAGCAGTACTTC.

The chain is built from TRBV13 and TRBJ1-1; TRBD1 matches 7 bases. The junction had 8 bases not matched to a gene; V was cut back by 5 bases and J by 2 bases. Germline V gene lookup returns CDR1 PRHDT and CDR2 FYEKMQ (reference sequence). The CDR3 spans 15 residues. For the CDR3, the DNA is TGTGCCAGCAGCCAGACAGGGCAGGGTAACACTGAAGCTTTCTTT. It encodes CASSQTGQGNTEAFF.

This clone was detected only once. The chain has TRBV6-1 and TRBJ1-2; 10 nucleotides align to TRBD1. V was clipped by 7 bases and J by 1 base; unmatched bases: 12. Germline V gene lookup returns CDR1 MNHNS and CDR2 SASEGT. This CDR3 has 17 amino acids. The CDR3: CASTDGQGGLFNYGYTF. For the CDR3, the DNA is TGTGCCAGCACTGATGGACAGGGGGGACTCTTTAACTATGGCTACACCTTC.

The chain couples TRBV7-9 to TRBJ1-2; D is unclear. V lost 2 bases to trimming and J lost 7 bases, with 17 bases between them. Germline V CDR1 and CDR2: SEHNR, FQNEAQ (reference sequence). This CDR3 comprises 15 residues. The DNA of the CDR3 is TGTGCCAGCAGCTTACCCGGAGCGGGCTTTGGTGGCTACACCTTC. It yields the protein CASSLPGAGFGGYTF.

This chain uses TRBV7-2 with TRBJ2-7; TRBD2 is a possible D gene (6 bases). CDR1 is SGHTA, CDR2 FQGNSA, per germline. V gave up 2 bases and J gave up 3 bases, with 26 bases separating them. The CDR3 has 19 amino acids. The CDR3 nucleotides read TGTGCCAGCAGCTTAAATACTCTCCTGACTAGAAATCTAGTCTACGAGCAGTACTTC. Encoded protein: CASSLNTLLTRNLVYEQYF.

The chain has TRBV18 and TRBJ2-7, with 8 bases lining up with TRBD1. V lost 3 bases to trimming and J lost 5 bases; unmatched junction nucleotides: 6. CDR1 and CDR2 (germline): KGHSH, LQKENI. This CDR3 contains 14 residues. The DNA for the CDR3 is TGTGCCAGCTCACCCGACAGGGGTTCCCACGAGCAGTACTTC. This translates into CASSPDRGSHEQYF.

This clone was found a few times. The chain joins TRBV28 to TRBJ1-5, with D hard to call. The CDR3 spans 11 residues. With 7 bases removed from V and 4 bases from J, the gap between germline ends came to 5 bases. Germline V gene sequence: CDR1 MDHEN, CDR2 SYDVKM. In DNA, the CDR3 is TGTGCCAGCACCACTAATCAGCCCCAGCATTTT. Amino acid sequence: CASTTNQPQHF.

The sample holds one count of this clone. This chain uses TRBV7-9 with TRBJ2-7; D is unresolved. The CDR3 loop spans 12 amino acids. CDR1 is SEHNR, CDR2 FQNEAQ, per germline (reference sequence). Trimming stripped 5 bases from V and 1 base from J, with 6 bases between. In nucleotides, the CDR3 is TGTGCCAGCAGCCCCCGGTCCTACGAGCAGTACTTC. This encodes CASSPRSYEQYF.

The chain couples TRBV28 to TRBJ1-2; D is possibly TRBD1 (5 bases). Trimming left V 7 bases short and J 2 bases short, with 20 bases between. The CDR3 spans 16 residues. CDR1 and CDR2 (germline): MDHEN, SYDVKM. CDR3 in amino acids: CASTLREEGLNYGYTF. The CDR3 DNA reads as TGTGCCAGCACCCTACGGGAGGAGGGGTTAAACTATGGCTACACCTTC.

The chain links TRBV25-1 to TRBJ2-2; the D is unclear. The CDR3 totals 12 residues. Germline CDR1 reads MGHDK; CDR2 reads SYGVNS. The germline V and J ends were trimmed by 4 bases and 7 bases, with 7 bases remaining between them. The CDR3 here is CASSGDGGELFF. The CDR3 DNA reads TGTGCCAGCAGTGGGGATGGCGGGGAGCTGTTTTTT.

J is TRBJ2-1 and V is TRBV9, with TRBD2 matching over 10 bases. The V and J ends lost 0 bases and 3 bases, in that order; junction bases with no gene match: 3. The CDR3 has 16 amino acids. Germline CDR1 reads SGDLS; CDR2 reads YYNGEE. In DNA, the CDR3 is TGTGCCAGCAGCGTAGCGCTAGCGGGAGTCTACAATGAGCAGTTCTTC. Encoded protein: CASSVALAGVYNEQFF. Full variable domain (rest looked up from reference TRBV9 and TRBJ2-1): DSGVTQTPKHLITATGQRVTLRCSPRSGDLSVYWYQQSLDQGLQFLIQYYNGEERAKGNILERFSAQQFPDLHSELNLSSLELGDSALYFCASSVALAGVYNEQFFGPGTRLTVL.

The chain employs TRBV11-2 and TRBJ2-7, with D maybe TRBD2 (6 bases). V was clipped by 3 bases and J by 2 bases, with 11 bases between them. Germline V lookup: CDR1 SGHAT, CDR2 FQNNGV. The length of the CDR3 is 14 residues. The CDR3 sequence: CASSFRDLTYEQYF. In DNA, the CDR3 is TGTGCCAGCAGCTTCCGGGACTTAACCTACGAGCAGTACTTC.

Only one count was recorded for this clone. This rearrangement joins TRBV29-1 to TRBJ2-3, with D possibly being TRBD2 (7 bases). V lost 3 bases to trimming and J lost 4 bases, with 26 bases between them. CDR1 SQVTM and CDR2 ANQGSEA come from the germline V gene. The CDR3 loop spans 18 amino acids. CDR3 nucleotide sequence: TGCAGCGTTGATGGTCGGGGGGCACCCCTTTGGAGCCCAGATACGCAGTATTTT. Encoded protein: CSVDGRGAPLWSPDTQYF.

This clone was seen a single time. V is TRBV9 and J is TRBJ1-1; D is ambiguous. Between the trimmed V and J ends, which lost 4 bases and 5 bases, there was a span of 18 bases. The CDR3 contains 15 residues. In germline, CDR1 is SGDLS, CDR2 YYNGEE. The CDR3, as DNA: TGTGCCAGCAGCTCCGGACCCCCGGGTCGGACTGAAGCTTTCTTT. This translates into CASSSGPPGRTEAFF.

The J gene is TRBJ2-7, the V gene TRBV6-1; possible D gene TRBD2, 6 bases. CDR1 is MNHNS, CDR2 SASEGT, per germline. V dropped 2 bases and J dropped 4 bases, with 24 bases sitting between them. This CDR3 has 18 amino acids. The CDR3 sequence: CASSELGGGRRARYEQYF. The CDR3 nucleotides read TGTGCCAGCAGTGAACTTGGGGGAGGACGCCGGGCTAGATACGAGCAGTACTTC.

The chain carries TRBV27 and TRBJ2-2; D is ambiguous. Deletions cut 1 base from V and 0 bases from J, with 12 bases between. Germline CDR1 reads MNHEY; CDR2 reads SMNVEV (reference sequence). The CDR3 loop spans 17 amino acids. CDR3 DNA: TGTGCCAGCAGTTTATTACCGGTAGAGGCGAACACCGGGGAGCTGTTTTTT. Amino acids: CASSLLPVEANTGELFF.

The chain combines TRBV10-3 with TRBJ2-2, with D possibly matching TRBD2 (5 bases). The V gene's germline CDR1 is ENHRY and CDR2 SYGVKD. V was cut by 0 bases and J by 11 bases, with 16 bases left in between. The CDR3 has 15 amino acids. The CDR3 region is CAISESGLDSIELFF. In nucleotides, the CDR3 is TGTGCCATCAGTGAGTCGGGTTTGGACTCCATTGAGCTGTTTTTT.

The V and J genes are TRBV5-4 and TRBJ2-7, with TRBD2 matching over 12 bases. V lost 2 bases and J lost 7; bases outside the gene matches: 13. Germline values: CDR1 SGHNT, CDR2 YYREEE (reference sequence). The CDR3 totals 17 residues. The chain's CDR3 is CASSFGLAGGSTREQYF. CDR3 coding DNA: TGTGCCAGCAGCTTTGGGCTAGCGGGAGGGTCCACTAGGGAGCAGTACTTC.

The rearrangement links TRBV4-1 to TRBJ2-1; 7 bases agree with TRBD2. The CDR3 runs to 14 residues. Germline V lookup: CDR1 MGHRA, CDR2 YSYEKL. Trimming took 4 bases from V and 8 from J; bases not matched to a gene: 8. CDR3 loop: CASSPKTSRDEQFF. The CDR3 DNA follows: TGCGCCAGCAGCCCCAAGACTAGCAGGGATGAGCAGTTCTTC.

This clone was seen a single time. The chain joins TRBV5-5 to TRBJ2-1; 7 bases are a match to TRBD2. Germline CDR1 reads SGHKS; CDR2 reads YYEKEE (reference sequence). After removal of 2 bases from V and 5 bases from J, the junction contained 16 bases not matched to a gene. The CDR3 consists of 18 residues. The CDR3 DNA reads TGTGCCAGCAGCTTTTATTCTGCCCCGGGAGGTCGCGACAATGAGCAGTTCTTC. This codes for CASSFYSAPGGRDNEQFF.

Regarding this clone: A far larger clone differs by one base, so this is likely a read error. V usage is TRBV5-8 and J usage is TRBJ1-1, with no clear D. The germline V gene encodes CDR1 SGHTS and CDR2 YDEGEE. The CDR3 runs 14 residues. V lost 6 bases and J lost 5, with 17 bases in between. The CDR3 protein is CASTDEGYGTEAFF. In DNA, the CDR3 is TGTGCCAGCACCGATGAGGGCTACGGGACTGAAGCTTTCTTT.

This chain uses TRBV4-3 with TRBJ2-7; D may be TRBD2 (6 bases). CDR1 is LGHNA and CDR2 is YSLEER in the germline V gene. The CDR3 runs 16 residues. V shed 1 base and J shed 5 bases, with 18 bases lying between them. This CDR3 is CASSQVYEEEGDEQYF. Written as DNA, the CDR3 is TGCGCCAGCAGCCAAGTATACGAGGAGGAGGGAGACGAGCAGTACTTC.

This clone occurred once. The V and J genes are TRBV4-3 and TRBJ1-1, with unresolved D. The CDR3 sequence is 17 residues long. Germline CDR1 and CDR2: LGHNA and YSLEER. Trimming removed 0 bases from V and 5 bases from J, with 19 bases in between. CDR3 loop: CASSQEGIGPLGTEAFF. The CDR3, as DNA: TGCGCCAGCAGCCAAGAAGGGATAGGGCCACTGGGAACTGAAGCTTTCTTT.

The chain joins TRBV6-5 to TRBJ1-1; D is unclear. The V end was cut by 4 bases, the J end by 1 base, with 4 bases between. The germline V gene has CDR1 MNHEY and CDR2 SVGAGI. This CDR3 has 12 amino acids. CDR3 in DNA: TGTGCCAGCAGTTCCCCGAACACTGAAGCTTTCTTT. Translating it yields CASSSPNTEAFF.

The chain employs TRBV7-2 and TRBJ1-1, with 7 bases identical to TRBD1. The CDR3 runs to 13 residues. Germline lookup yields CDR1 SGHTA and CDR2 FQGNSA. With V trimmed by 7 bases and J by 4 bases, 6 bases remained unmatched. CDR3 in DNA: TGTGCCAGCAACACAGGGGTTATCACTGAAGCTTTCTTT. Amino acid sequence: CASNTGVITEAFF. Full variable domain (rest looked up from reference TRBV7-2 and TRBJ1-1): GAGVSQSPSNKVTEKGKDVELRCDPISGHTALYWYRQSLGQGLEFLIYFQGNSAPDKSGLPSDRFSAERTGGSVSTLTIQRTQQEDSAVYLCASNTGVITEAFFGQGTRLTVV.

The rearrangement uses TRBV19 and TRBJ2-6, with D tentatively TRBD1 (6 bases). Trimming took off 7 bases at V and 5 bases at J, with 15 bases between the two ends. The CDR3 sequence is 15 residues long. In germline, CDR1 is LNHDA, CDR2 SQIVND (reference sequence). The CDR3 loop reads CASTEGVQRANVLTF. The CDR3, as DNA: TGTGCCAGTACCGAGGGGGTTCAGAGGGCCAACGTCCTGACTTTC.

The V gene is TRBV5-6, the J gene TRBJ2-5; D unresolved. The V end lost 4 bases, the J end lost 2 bases, and 12 bases lay between the germline ends. This CDR3 spans 14 amino acids. The germline CDR1 and CDR2 sequences are SGHDT and YYEEEE. CDR3 sequence reads: CASSGWAAQETQYF. CDR3 DNA sequence: TGTGCCAGCAGCGGGTGGGCAGCACAAGAGACCCAGTACTTC.

The gene calls are TRBV28 and TRBJ2-3; D tentatively fits TRBD1 or TRBD2 (5 bases each). The CDR3 runs 17 residues. Looked up from germline, CDR1 is MDHEN and CDR2 is SYDVKM. Trimming pared 2 bases from V and 2 bases from J, leaving 17 bases between. CDR3 sequence: CASSLRPVGDPTDTQYF. In nucleotides, the CDR3 is TGTGCCAGCAGTTTACGACCGGTCGGGGACCCCACAGATACGCAGTATTTT.

The J gene is TRBJ2-1, the V gene TRBV7-6, with D hard to call. The CDR3 runs to 12 residues. Germline loops: CDR1 SGHVS, CDR2 FNYEAQ. V was trimmed by 1 base and J by 7 bases, leaving 5 bases between them. The CDR3 region is CASSLVANEQFF. The CDR3 DNA reads TGTGCCAGCAGCTTAGTTGCTAATGAGCAGTTCTTC. The full variable domain, its missing parts supplied by reference TRBV7-6 and TRBJ2-1, is GAGVSQSPRYKVTKRGQDVALRCDPISGHVSLYWYRQALGQGPEFLTYFNYEAQQDKSGLPNDRFSAERPEGSISTLTIQRTEQRDSAMYRCASSLVANEQFFGPGTRLTVL.

V is TRBV19 and J is TRBJ1-5; the match to TRBD1 covers 11 bases. The CDR3 extends over 18 amino acids. The trim removed 0 bases at V and 4 bases at J, leaving 8 bases unmatched. Germline V gene sequence: CDR1 LNHDA, CDR2 SQIVND (reference sequence). Here the CDR3 reads CASSIDRWGQGGNQPQHF. CDR3 nucleotides: TGTGCCAGTAGTATAGATCGATGGGGACAGGGGGGAAATCAGCCCCAGCATTTT.

The rearrangement uses TRBV29-1 and TRBJ2-2; D unresolved. Deletions cut 3 bases from V and 4 bases from J, with 3 bases between. Germline CDR1 is SQVTM and CDR2 is ANQGSEA. CDR3 length equals 11 residues. CDR3 residues: CSVEITGELFF. In DNA, the CDR3 is TGCAGCGTTGAGATCACCGGGGAGCTGTTTTTT.